The T cell receptor beta chain described here comes from a study of blood T cell repertoires in COVID-19. This CDR3 is built from 13 residues. V was pared by 7 bases and J by 5 bases, with 11 bases between. In germline, CDR1 is SNHLY, CDR2 FYNNEI. Sequenced by immunoSEQ multiplex PCR; TCRdb stores in-frame clones only, minus some. The sample holds about 89,000 clones; about 80% are singletons and the top ten take about 19%. The rearrangement joins TRBV2 to TRBJ1-4; a weak D match, TRBD1 (6 bases). The TCR sequence derives from a woman older than 75 with acute or convalescent COVID-19. Sequencing was performed on peripheral blood. The CDR3 loop is CASIGGFNEKLFF. The CDR3 DNA sequence: TGTGCCAGCATAGGGGGATTCAATGAAAAACTGTTTTTT.